What follows is one TCR beta chain and its context. The CDR3 has 17 amino acids. PCR primers comprised 60 Vbeta and 13 Jbeta primers. This table comes from immunoSEQ multiplex PCR, and its TCRdb copy is limited to in-frame clones, with some not included. Among 100,000 to 150,000 clones listed, 15% to 20% were seen once. The data were taken from a study of cytomegalovirus exposure and HLA in healthy donors. J is TRBJ2-5 and V is TRBV21-1; TRBD2, the D gene given by the table, was not confirmed from the DNA. TRBV21-1 is a recognized pseudogene. The source is a female donor in good health and CMV-seropositive. The sequenced sample consisted of PBMCs. The CDR3 sequence is CASSKFPSGGAGETQYF. The CDR3 bases are TGTGCCAGCAGCAAATTCCCTAGCGGGGGGGCCGGGGAGACCCAGTACTTC.